This is a list of T cell receptor beta chains from one sample in a study of blood T cell repertoires in COVID-19. Profiling relied on immunoSEQ multiplex PCR, and the TCRdb table lists in-frame clones only, not all of them. The sample contains hundreds of thousands of clones, around 87% of which appear only once. The source material was PBMCs or T cells enriched from blood (not recorded which). Receptors originate from a man aged 25-45 years who had been exposed to COVID-19. Each CDR3 is given with its conserved first and last residue. Each record gives: V gene, D gene, clone size, J gene, CDR3 protein, CDR3 DNA. D genes are given only for firm matches. Clone size is given for some rows only: seen once, a few or many times, or a class if the clone is expanded.

V: TRBV9
D: -
size: -
J: TRBJ1-2
CDR3: CASSVASGNYGYTF
DNA: TGTGCCAGCAGCGTAGCTTCGGGTAACTATGGCTACACCTTC

V: TRBV23-1
D: TRBD1
size: -
J: TRBJ2-6
CDR3: CASSHPRQGWLGANVLTF
DNA: TGCGCCAGCAGTCACCCGAGACAGGGTTGGCTGGGGGCCAACGTCCTGACTTTC

V: TRBV7-3
D: TRBD1
size: -
J: TRBJ2-3
CDR3: CASSLTGVNTQYF
DNA: TGTGCCAGCAGCTTGACAGGGGTTAATACGCAGTATTTT

V: TRBV14
D: -
size: -
J: TRBJ2-2
CDR3: CASSQSRLVTGELFF
DNA: TGTGCCAGCAGCCAGTCCAGGTTGGTCACCGGGGAGCTGTTTTTT

V: TRBV3-1/TRBV3-2
D: -
size: -
J: TRBJ2-5
CDR3: CASSRQIGFGETQYF
DNA: TGTGCCAGCAGCCGGCAGATCGGGTTTGGAGAGACCCAGTACTTC

V: TRBV15
D: TRBD1
size: -
J: TRBJ1-2
CDR3: CATSRDRANYGYTF
DNA: TGTGCCACCAGCAGGGACAGGGCTAACTATGGCTACACCTTC

V: TRBV11-2
D: TRBD2
size: -
J: TRBJ2-2
CDR3: CASSLILAGGTGELFF
DNA: TGTGCCAGCAGCTTAATCCTAGCGGGGGGGACCGGGGAGCTGTTTTTT

V: TRBV5-5
D: -
size: -
J: TRBJ1-5
CDR3: CASSLPGGQPQHF
DNA: TGTGCCAGCAGCTTGCCGGGTGGTCAGCCCCAGCATTTT

V: TRBV30
D: TRBD1
size: once
J: TRBJ1-2
CDR3: CAWSVPPPGQGLYGYTF
DNA: TGTGCCTGGAGTGTACCCCCACCAGGACAGGGGTTGTACGGCTACACCTTC

V: TRBV11-2
D: TRBD1
size: once
J: TRBJ1-1
CDR3: CASSLDRGTEAFF
DNA: TGTGCCAGCAGTCTAGACAGGGGCACTGAAGCTTTCTTT

V: TRBV5-6
D: TRBD1
size: -
J: TRBJ1-2
CDR3: CASSLAGDRGHGYTF
DNA: TGTGCCAGCAGCTTGGCCGGGGACAGGGGGCACGGCTACACCTTC

V: TRBV2
D: TRBD2
size: -
J: TRBJ2-5
CDR3: CASSEGSIAGGVETQYF
DNA: TGTGCCAGCAGTGAAGGCTCCATAGCGGGGGGCGTAGAGACCCAGTACTTC

V: TRBV15
D: -
size: -
J: TRBJ2-3
CDR3: CATSRSPGTRRTDTQYF
DNA: TGTGCCACCAGCAGGTCACCCGGGACAAGGAGGACAGATACGCAGTATTTT

V: TRBV3-1/TRBV3-2
D: -
size: once
J: TRBJ1-4
CDR3: CASSSRRGNEKLFF
DNA: TGTGCCAGCAGCTCGCGTAGGGGGAATGAAAAACTGTTTTTT

V: TRBV30
D: -
size: once
J: TRBJ2-5
CDR3: CAWRIIGRETQYF
DNA: TGTGCCTGGAGAATTATAGGGAGAGAGACCCAGTACTTC

V: TRBV7-2
D: -
size: -
J: TRBJ2-3
CDR3: CASSSGLHTDTQYF
DNA: TGTGCCAGCAGCTCGGGACTTCACACAGATACGCAGTATTTT

V: TRBV30
D: -
size: -
J: TRBJ2-7
CDR3: CAWSVEVLCEQYF
DNA: TGTGCCTGGAGTGTTGAGGTCCTCTGCGAGCAGTACTTC

V: TRBV7-9
D: -
size: -
J: TRBJ1-1
CDR3: CASSLGSSTEAFF
DNA: TGTGCCAGCAGCCTGGGGAGTTCCACTGAAGCTTTCTTT